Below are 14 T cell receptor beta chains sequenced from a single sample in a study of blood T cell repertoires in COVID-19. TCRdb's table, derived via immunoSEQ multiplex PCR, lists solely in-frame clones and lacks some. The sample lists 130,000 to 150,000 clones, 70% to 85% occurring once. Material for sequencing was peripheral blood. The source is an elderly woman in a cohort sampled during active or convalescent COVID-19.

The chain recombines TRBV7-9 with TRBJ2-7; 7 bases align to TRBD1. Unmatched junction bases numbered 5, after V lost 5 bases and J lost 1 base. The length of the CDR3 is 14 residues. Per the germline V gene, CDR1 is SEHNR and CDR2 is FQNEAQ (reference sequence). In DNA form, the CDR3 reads TGTGCCAGCAGCGTCAGGACAGGTTCCTACGAGCAGTACTTC. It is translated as CASSVRTGSYEQYF.

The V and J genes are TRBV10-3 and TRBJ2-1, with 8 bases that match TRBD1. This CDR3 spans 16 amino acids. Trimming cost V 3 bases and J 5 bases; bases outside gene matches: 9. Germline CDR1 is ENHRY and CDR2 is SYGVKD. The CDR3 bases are TGTGCCATCAGTGACATCACAGGGGGGATCAACAATGAGCAGTTCTTC. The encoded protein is CAISDITGGINNEQFF.

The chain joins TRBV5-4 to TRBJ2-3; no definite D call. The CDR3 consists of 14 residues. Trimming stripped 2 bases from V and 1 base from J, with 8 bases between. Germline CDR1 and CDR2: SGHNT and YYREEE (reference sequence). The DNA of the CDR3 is TGTGCCAGCAGCTTACGGCAGGGCACAGATACGCAGTATTTT. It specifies CASSLRQGTDTQYF.

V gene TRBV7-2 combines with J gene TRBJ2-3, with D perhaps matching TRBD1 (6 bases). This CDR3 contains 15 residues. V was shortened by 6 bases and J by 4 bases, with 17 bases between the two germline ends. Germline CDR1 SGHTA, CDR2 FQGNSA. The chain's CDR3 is CASRSGVSGPDTQYF. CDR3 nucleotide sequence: TGTGCCAGCAGATCAGGGGTCAGCGGACCAGATACGCAGTATTTT.

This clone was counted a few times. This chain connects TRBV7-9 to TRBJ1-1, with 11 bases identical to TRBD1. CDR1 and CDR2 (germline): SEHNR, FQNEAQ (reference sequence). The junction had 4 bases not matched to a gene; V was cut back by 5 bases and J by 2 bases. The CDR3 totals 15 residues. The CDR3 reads CASSHRTGGNTEAFF. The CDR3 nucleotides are TGTGCCAGCAGCCACAGGACAGGGGGCAACACTGAAGCTTTCTTT.

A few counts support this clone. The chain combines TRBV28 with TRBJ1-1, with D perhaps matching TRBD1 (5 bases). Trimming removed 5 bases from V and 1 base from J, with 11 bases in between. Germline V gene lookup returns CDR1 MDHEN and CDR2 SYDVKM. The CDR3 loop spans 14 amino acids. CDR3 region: CASSLLGQNTEAFF. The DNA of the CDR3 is TGTGCCAGCAGTCTACTCGGACAGAACACTGAAGCTTTCTTT.

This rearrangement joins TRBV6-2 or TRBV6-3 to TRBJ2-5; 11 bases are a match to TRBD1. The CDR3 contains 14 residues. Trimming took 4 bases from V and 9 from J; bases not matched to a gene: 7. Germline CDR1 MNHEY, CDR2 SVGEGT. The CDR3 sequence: CASSLRTGGASQYF. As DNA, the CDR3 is TGTGCCAGCAGTTTGAGGACAGGGGGCGCGTCCCAGTACTTC.

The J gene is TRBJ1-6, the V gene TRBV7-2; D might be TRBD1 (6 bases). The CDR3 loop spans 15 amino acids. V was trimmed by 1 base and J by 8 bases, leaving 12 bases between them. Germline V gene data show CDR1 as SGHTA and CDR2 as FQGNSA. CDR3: CASSLVPGAYSPLHF. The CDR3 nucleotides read TGTGCCAGCAGCTTAGTTCCAGGGGCTTATTCACCCCTCCACTTT.

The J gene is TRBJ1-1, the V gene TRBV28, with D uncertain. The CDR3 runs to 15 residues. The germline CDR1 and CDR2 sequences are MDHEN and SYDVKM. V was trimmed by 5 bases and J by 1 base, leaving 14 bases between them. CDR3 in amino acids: CASSGSDTGNTEAFF. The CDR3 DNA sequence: TGTGCCAGCAGTGGGAGCGACACCGGGAACACTGAAGCTTTCTTT.

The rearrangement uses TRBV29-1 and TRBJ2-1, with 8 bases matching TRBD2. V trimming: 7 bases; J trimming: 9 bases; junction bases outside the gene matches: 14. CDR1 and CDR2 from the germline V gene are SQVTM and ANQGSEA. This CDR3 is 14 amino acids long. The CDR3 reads CSAPSSGLFLEQFF. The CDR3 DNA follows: TGCAGCGCCCCTTCTAGCGGGCTCTTCCTTGAGCAGTTCTTC.

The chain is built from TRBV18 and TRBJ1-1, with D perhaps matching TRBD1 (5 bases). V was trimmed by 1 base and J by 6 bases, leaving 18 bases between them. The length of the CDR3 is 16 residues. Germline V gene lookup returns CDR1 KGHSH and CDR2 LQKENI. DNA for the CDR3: TGTGCCAGCTCACCACAATCCGGGCAGGGTGGGTCTGAAGCTTTCTTT. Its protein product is CASSPQSGQGGSEAFF.

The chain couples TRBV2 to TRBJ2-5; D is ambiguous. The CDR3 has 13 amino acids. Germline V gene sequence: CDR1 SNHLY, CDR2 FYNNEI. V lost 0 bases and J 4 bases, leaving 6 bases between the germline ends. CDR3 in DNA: TGTGCCAGCAGTGAAGCGTCGGGAGAGACCCAGTACTTC. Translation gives CASSEASGETQYF. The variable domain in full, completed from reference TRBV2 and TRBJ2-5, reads EPEVTQTPSHQVTQMGQEVILRCVPISNHLYFYWYRQILGQKVEFLVSFYNNEISEKSEIFDDQFSVERPDGSNFTLKIRSTKLEDSAMYFCASSEASGETQYFGPGTRLLVL.

CDR3 DNA: TGTGCCAGTAGTATGGTGGGACAGGGAGTGCAAACCCTCCACTTT. This encodes CASSMVGQGVQTLHF. The chain employs TRBV19 and TRBJ1-6; 9 nucleotides align to TRBD1. Germline trimming cut 3 bases from V and 14 bases from J; bases unmatched to any gene: 11. From germline, CDR1 is LNHDA and CDR2 SQIVND (reference sequence). The CDR3 runs to 15 residues.

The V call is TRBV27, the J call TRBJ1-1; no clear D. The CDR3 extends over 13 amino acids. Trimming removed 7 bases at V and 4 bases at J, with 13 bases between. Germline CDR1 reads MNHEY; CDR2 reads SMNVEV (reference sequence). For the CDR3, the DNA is TGTGCCAGCACTCAATCGGGTGGCACTGAAGCTTTCTTT. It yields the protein CASTQSGGTEAFF.